This T cell receptor beta chain was retrieved from a study of blood T cell repertoires in COVID-19. Methods used by the authors: From reference gene primer amplification, estimates of nucleated cell counts were derived. Data came from immunoSEQ multiplex PCR; TCRdb stores just in-frame clones and leaves some out. Clonal size and the V and J genes are those of that table, whereas D and trimming came from the DNA. The sample yields some 170,000 clones, about 81% seen once. The CDR3 has 15 residues. J gave up 0 bases and V 6 bases, and 4 bases lay outside the gene matches. Germline V gives CDR1 MNHEY, CDR2 SVGAGI.

The sequenced sample was peripheral blood. The TCR sequence derives from a man aged 60 to 75 with active or convalescent COVID-19. This chain uses TRBV6-5 with TRBJ2-7; TRBD1 matches at 11 bases. This chain's CDR3 is CASRSGTGGSYEQYF. The DNA of the CDR3 is TGTGCCAGCAGGTCCGGGACAGGGGGCTCCTACGAGCAGTACTTC.